This TCR beta chain is from a study of T cell changes during pregnancy in multiple sclerosis. The germline gives CDR1 KGHSH, CDR2 LQKENI. V was clipped by 1 base and J by 13 bases; unmatched bases: 15. This CDR3 spans 17 amino acids. This table comes from immunoSEQ multiplex PCR, and its TCRdb copy is limited to in-frame clones, with some not included. The sample records tens of thousands of clones, 92% being singletons. Source: peripheral blood, taken in the second trimester of pregnancy. The V call is TRBV18, the J call TRBJ2-1, with 11 bases fitting TRBD2. This clonotype was sampled from a female donor with multiple sclerosis, enrolled in a pregnancy study. CDR3 sequence: CASSPLSTSGSESGQFF. The CDR3 DNA follows: TGTGCCAGCTCACCACTTAGTACTAGCGGGAGTGAATCCGGTCAGTTCTTC.